One and the same sample provided the 16 T cell receptor beta chains below, sequenced in a study of Graves' ophthalmopathy and Graves' hyperthyroidism. TCR beta CDR3 regions were amplified from RNA transcripts. Second-round multiplex PCR followed a first-round RT-PCR using HTBI primers. A single record per CDR3 protein comes from TCRdb applying MiXCR to the multiplex PCR reads. The sample lists about 740,000 distinct CDR3 sequences, roughly 40% occurring once. Sequencing input: peripheral blood. The receptors derive from an adult man with Graves' ophthalmopathy.

The chain links TRBV2 to TRBJ2-7, with 7 bases aligning to TRBD1. Germline CDR1 SNHLY, CDR2 FYNNEI. The trim removed 5 bases at V and 0 bases at J, leaving 13 bases unmatched. The CDR3 runs 17 residues. CDR3 sequence: CASSQWTGETSSYEQYF. In DNA, the CDR3 is TGTGCCAGCAGTCAATGGACAGGTGAGACGAGCTCCTACGAGCAGTACTTC.

This clonotype has only a few counts. The V and J genes are TRBV7-8 and TRBJ1-6; the match to TRBD1 covers 9 bases. Losses at the gene ends were 4 bases for V and 6 bases for J; bases not matched to a gene: 10. This CDR3 is built from 17 residues. Germline CDR1 is SGHVS and CDR2 is FQNEAQ. The chain's CDR3 is CASSSLSTGGLNSPLHF. CDR3 DNA: TGTGCCAGCAGCTCTCTTAGTACAGGGGGCCTTAATTCACCCCTCCACTTT.

Of note for this clonotype: The germline gene is not matched at one end of the junction; a read error may be the cause. This chain joins TRBV24-1 and TRBJ1-5, with a weak D call TRBD1 (5 bases). Germline-derived CDR1 and CDR2 are KGHDR and SFDVKD. This CDR3 region has 14 residues. CDR3 sequence: CASSLWGIDQPQHF. CDR3 sequence (DNA): TGTGCCAGCAGTTTATGGGGGATTGATCAGCCCCAGCATTTT.

This clonotype was detected a few times. The chain couples TRBV7-9 to TRBJ2-2; either TRBD1 or TRBD2 may fit D (5 bases each). Germline V CDR1 and CDR2: SEHNR, FQNEAQ (reference sequence). The CDR3 sequence is 13 residues long. With 5 bases removed from V and 8 bases from J, the gap between germline ends came to 12 bases. Here the CDR3 reads CASSPGTRGELFF. As DNA, the CDR3 is TGTGCCAGCAGCCCCGGGACCAGGGGGGAGCTGTTTTTT.

This clonotype was seen at least ten times. The V and J genes are TRBV19 and TRBJ1-5; D remains ambiguous. Trimming stripped 3 bases from V and 6 bases from J, with 6 bases between. Germline V gene data show CDR1 as LNHDA and CDR2 as SQIVND (reference sequence). The CDR3 is 12 amino acids. The DNA of the CDR3 is TGTGCCAGTAGTATCGGGAGTCAGCCCCAGCATTTT. This gives the protein CASSIGSQPQHF.

The chain couples TRBV28 to TRBJ1-2; D is undetermined. The CDR3 spans 13 residues. CDR1 is MDHEN, CDR2 SYDVKM, per germline. V lost 2 bases and J 8 bases, leaving 12 bases between the germline ends. The CDR3 nucleotides are TGTGCCAGCAGTTTACGAAGGGCTGGAGGCTACACCTTC. Translated, it gives CASSLRRAGGYTF.

The chain recombines TRBV19 with TRBJ1-1, with TRBD1 as a possible D gene (5 bases). Trimming stripped 11 bases from V and 1 base from J, with 14 bases between. The germline CDR1 and CDR2 sequences are LNHDA and SQIVND (reference sequence). The CDR3 extends over 13 amino acids. CDR3 residues: CAWRLGGNTEAFF. The CDR3 DNA sequence: TGTGCCTGGAGGCTCGGGGGGAACACTGAAGCTTTCTTT.

This clonotype came up many times. V is TRBV10-1 and J is TRBJ1-1; 7 bases align to TRBD1. The germline CDR1 and CDR2 sequences are WNHNN and SYGVQD (reference sequence). The CDR3 extends over 14 amino acids. The V segment lost 5 bases and the J segment 3 bases; nucleotides outside the gene matches: 6. In DNA form, the CDR3 reads TGCGCCAGCAGTCCGACAGGGCGCTACACTGAAGCTTTCTTT. It is translated as CASSPTGRYTEAFF.

This clonotype was detected only a few times. The chain links TRBV7-9 to TRBJ2-7, with a weak D call TRBD1 (5 bases). V lost 1 base, J lost 8 bases, and 15 bases lay in between. The CDR3 runs 14 residues. CDR1 and CDR2 (germline): SEHNR, FQNEAQ (reference sequence). The DNA of the CDR3 is TGTGCCAGCAGCTTAGAAGGGGTGAACGCGAAGCAGTACTTC. It yields the protein CASSLEGVNAKQYF.

The chain joins TRBV20-1 to TRBJ2-5; 11 bases fit TRBD2. CDR1 is DFQATT, CDR2 SNEGSKA, per germline (reference sequence). With V trimmed by 0 bases and J by 4 bases, 7 bases remained unmatched. CDR3 length: 16 residues. This chain's CDR3 is CSARDVIAGGGETQYF. The CDR3 nucleotides are TGCAGTGCTAGAGATGTGATAGCGGGAGGGGGAGAGACCCAGTACTTC.

Comments on this clonotype: Being one base from a much bigger clone, this may be a read error. This chain connects TRBV12-3 or TRBV12-4 to TRBJ1-2; D might be TRBD1 (5 bases). Trimming took 6 bases from V and 7 from J, leaving 12 bases between them. The CDR3 covers 12 residues. CDR3 in DNA: TGTGCCAGCAGACACGGGACGATTGGCTACACCTTC. Translated, it gives CASRHGTIGYTF.

This clonotype was seen ten or more times. The J gene is TRBJ1-1, the V gene TRBV29-1, with 8 bases matching TRBD1. Germline V lookup: CDR1 SQVTM, CDR2 ANQGSEA. The V and J ends lost 6 bases and 4 bases, in that order; junction bases with no gene match: 4. The CDR3 totals 12 residues. CDR3 region: CSVETGATEAFF. In nucleotides, the CDR3 is TGCAGCGTCGAGACAGGGGCCACTGAAGCTTTCTTT.

The chain joins TRBV7-9 to TRBJ2-7, with TRBD2 identical over 8 bases. The CDR3 length is 15 residues. The junction had 11 bases not matched to a gene; V was cut back by 8 bases and J by 2 bases. Germline V CDR1 and CDR2: SEHNR, FQNEAQ (reference sequence). CDR3 nucleotides: TGTGCCAGCTCCCGGGGGGGACACGAGCCCTACGAGCAGTACTTC. It encodes CASSRGGHEPYEQYF.

This clonotype was detected only a few times. The V call is TRBV2, the J call TRBJ1-5, with no clear D. The germline gives CDR1 SNHLY, CDR2 FYNNEI. CDR3 length: 16 residues. Trimming cost V 5 bases and J 2 bases, with 16 bases left between them. CDR3 region: CASSPSQRRGNQPQHF. In DNA, the CDR3 is TGTGCCAGCAGTCCCTCGCAAAGGCGGGGCAATCAGCCCCAGCATTTT. Full variable domain (rest looked up from reference TRBV2 and TRBJ1-5): EPEVTQTPSHQVTQMGQEVILRCVPISNHLYFYWYRQILGQKVEFLVSFYNNEISEKSEIFDDQFSVERPDGSNFTLKIRSTKLEDSAMYFCASSPSQRRGNQPQHFGDGTRLSIL.

This clonotype was seen at least ten times. This sequence joins TRBV15 and TRBJ1-2, with D unclear. CDR3 length: 16 amino acids. V was clipped by 6 bases and J by 5 bases, with 22 bases between them. Germline assignment: CDR1 LNHNV and CDR2 YYDKDF (reference sequence). This chain's CDR3 is CATRGTEPSNGYGYTF. CDR3 DNA: TGTGCCACCAGAGGTACCGAACCTTCCAACGGATATGGCTACACCTTC.

The CDR3 nucleotides read TGTGCCACCAGCAGAGATGCGGCTAGCGGGGGCATGTACACAGATACGCAGTATTTT. This codes for CATSRDAASGGMYTDTQYF. The V call is TRBV15, the J call TRBJ2-3, with 10 positions matching TRBD2. This CDR3 has 19 amino acids. The ends lost 0 bases at V and 2 bases at J; junction bases unmatched: 11. CDR1 is LNHNV and CDR2 is YYDKDF in the germline V gene (reference sequence). Full variable domain (remainder filled in from reference TRBV15 and TRBJ2-3): DAMVIQNPRYQVTQFGKPVTLSCSQTLNHNVMYWYQQKSSQAPKLLFHYYDKDFNNEADTPDNFQSRRPNTSFCFLDIRSPGLGDTAMYLCATSRDAASGGMYTDTQYFGPGTRLTVL.